This T cell receptor beta chain was sequenced in a study of cytomegalovirus exposure and HLA in healthy donors. The study, taken as a whole, reports: In a later analysis, productive TCRs from donors in an Asian-associated ancestry cluster reportedly carried fewer N-insertions than the cohort mean. An analysis done earlier found most TCR beta V segments productive about 87% or about 30% of the time.

13 Jbeta primers and 60 Vbeta primers were used for the PCR. Here immunoSEQ multiplex PCR was the method, and the copy in TCRdb shows in-frame clones only, minus some. The table has around 140,000 clones, about 78% seen once. The CDR3 contains 13 residues. Looked up from germline, CDR1 is SGHTA and CDR2 is FQGNSA. Trimming pared 11 bases from V and 6 bases from J, leaving 16 bases between. As to this clone: Its antigen is not identified.

The chain couples TRBV7-2 to TRBJ2-2; possibly TRBD2 for D (6 bases). The TCR originated in a man aged 45-65 years in good health and CMV-seropositive. The sequenced sample was PBMCs. CDR3 residues: CAAGSYTSGELFF. CDR3 in DNA: TGTGCCGCGGGGTCCTACACCTCCGGGGAGCTGTTTTTT.